This T cell receptor (beta chain) stems from a study of shared clonotypes between healthy human individuals. Study details: Each donor's CD8 memory used one plate, CD8 naive two, each CD4 subset three.

Assay used: immunoSEQ multiplex PCR; TCRdb lists only in-frame clones, some missing. The sample lists 2 million or so clones; 95% were seen once. The specimen was naive CD4+ T cells sorted from blood. Subset indicated: CD45RA+ positively selected. This receptor was taken from a young man in good health.

CDR3: CASSLLGGQPQHF. The DNA for the CDR3 is TGTGCCAGCAGCCTCCTAGGGGGTCAGCCCCAGCATTTT. This chain joins TRBV7-2 and TRBJ1-5, with a possible D match to TRBD1 (6 bases). The V and J ends lost 5 bases and 6 bases respectively, with 11 bases between them. The CDR3 runs 13 residues. Germline values: CDR1 SGHTA, CDR2 FQGNSA.